This entry lists 23 T cell receptor beta chains sequenced from one sample in a study of CD8+ T cells in alopecia areata. Treatment here: oral pan-JAK inhibitor, 5-10 mg twice daily. Sequencing used cDNA as its template, made by extracting RNA and reverse transcribing it. Here immunoSEQ multiplex PCR was the method, and the copy in TCRdb shows in-frame clones only, minus some. The data contain 150,000 or so clones, 50% to 75% of them singletons. The sample in question was CD4+ T cells sorted from blood, obtained at approximately week 56, from a patient treated with tofacitinib. The receptors were sampled from a human donor with alopecia areata.

This chain uses TRBV20-1 with TRBJ2-1; D gene unclear. From germline, CDR1 is DFQATT and CDR2 SNEGSKA (reference sequence). CDR3 length: 11 residues. Between the trimmed V and J ends, which lost 6 bases and 9 bases, there was a span of 12 bases. The CDR3 region has the DNA TGCAGTGCCTTTGATAATCCTGAGCAGTTCTTC. Translation gives CSAFDNPEQFF.

V is TRBV29-1 and J is TRBJ2-5; 12 bases agree with TRBD2. Germline values: CDR1 SQVTM, CDR2 ANQGSEA. V was pared by 7 bases and J by 4 bases, with 7 bases of the junction left unmatched. The CDR3 length is 14 residues. In DNA form, the CDR3 reads TGCAGCGGCGCACTAGCGGGGGGAGGAGAGACCCAGTACTTC. Protein: CSGALAGGGETQYF.

This clone has just one count. This sequence joins TRBV9 and TRBJ2-3, with TRBD2 matching over 9 bases. Unmatched junction bases numbered 7, after V lost 4 bases and J lost 1 base. This CDR3 contains 16 residues. From germline, CDR1 is SGDLS and CDR2 YYNGEE. The CDR3 region has the DNA TGTGCCAGCAGCCCCGGGGTAGCGGGGGGCACAGATACGCAGTATTTT. Its protein product is CASSPGVAGGTDTQYF.

The chain joins TRBV29-1 to TRBJ2-2; possibly TRBD2 for D (5 bases). CDR3 length: 16 residues. Trimming took 4 bases from V and 0 from J, leaving 15 bases between them. Per germline, CDR1 SQVTM and CDR2 ANQGSEA. DNA of the CDR3: TGCAGCGTTGGCGCGGGTTCCAGCCCGAACACCGGGGAGCTGTTTTTT. It specifies CSVGAGSSPNTGELFF.

This sequence joins TRBV15 and TRBJ2-5, with 7 bases matching TRBD1. The CDR3 runs 18 residues. The V segment lost 2 bases and the J segment 3 bases; nucleotides outside the gene matches: 15. From germline, CDR1 is LNHNV and CDR2 YYDKDF (reference sequence). The CDR3 region is CATSRKPGQSNFKETQYF. CDR3 DNA sequence: TGTGCCACCAGCAGAAAGCCGGGACAGAGCAATTTTAAAGAGACCCAGTACTTC.

This chain links TRBV4-2 with TRBJ1-5; D not resolved. With 1 base removed from V and 7 bases from J, the gap between germline ends came to 11 bases. Germline lookup yields CDR1 LGHNA and CDR2 YNFKEQ. The CDR3 loop spans 14 amino acids. CDR3 in amino acids: CASSQVSQEQPQHF. The CDR3 DNA is TGTGCCAGCAGCCAAGTTTCGCAGGAGCAGCCCCAGCATTTT.

There are a few counts of this clone. The sample contains more than one DNA sequence encoding this CDR3. J is TRBJ1-5 and V is TRBV10-3, with D possibly TRBD1 on 5 matching bases. The CDR3 spans 14 residues. Trimming cost V 5 bases and J 3 bases, with 11 bases left between them. Germline loops: CDR1 ENHRY, CDR2 SYGVKD. The CDR3 nucleotides are TGTGCCATCAGTATCGACAGAAACAATCAGCCCCAGCATTTT. Its translation is CAISIDRNNQPQHF.

This rearrangement joins TRBV23-1 to TRBJ2-2; TRBD1 aligns across 9 bases. TRBV23-1 is designated an ORF whose function remains uncertain. CDR3 length: 19 amino acids. V dropped 3 bases and J dropped 4; count of bases not matched to a gene: 15. In DNA, the CDR3 is TGCGCCAGCAGTCATCGGGACAGGGAATCCCTTCGAGGCACCGGGGAGCTGTTTTTT. This translates into CASSHRDRESLRGTGELFF.

For the CDR3, the DNA is TGCAGCGTTAAACCTACAGGGATCGGCCCAGAGACCCAGTACTTC. Protein sequence: CSVKPTGIGPETQYF. The chain combines TRBV29-1 with TRBJ2-5; tentatively, D is TRBD1 (6 bases). Trimming shortened V by 5 bases and J by 4 bases, and 20 bases separated the two germline ends. Germline CDR1 SQVTM, CDR2 ANQGSEA. This CDR3 region has 15 residues. Full variable domain (outside the CDR3, taken from reference TRBV29-1 and TRBJ2-5): SAVISQKPSRDICQRGTSLTIQCQVDSQVTMMFWYRQQPGQSLTLIATANQGSEATYESGFVIDKFPISRPNLTFSTLTVSNMSPEDSSIYLCSVKPTGIGPETQYFGPGTRLLVL.

The chain has TRBV6-1 and TRBJ1-1, with D perhaps matching TRBD1 (6 bases). CDR3 length equals 14 residues. The V end was cut by 2 bases, the J end by 2 bases, with 9 bases between. CDR1 and CDR2 (germline): MNHNS, SASEGT. This CDR3 is CASSEMGANTEAFF. CDR3 nucleotides: TGTGCCAGCAGTGAAATGGGGGCAAACACTGAAGCTTTCTTT.

This chain connects TRBV2 to TRBJ1-6; 12 bases fit TRBD1. V shed 11 bases and J 6 bases; nucleotides not matched to a gene: 5. Germline CDR1 and CDR2: SNHLY and FYNNEI. There are 14 residues in the CDR3. CDR3 loop: CAGGTGGSNSPLHF. In nucleotides, the CDR3 is TGTGCCGGGGGGACAGGGGGCAGTAATTCACCCCTCCACTTT.

This clone has only a few counts. The chain has TRBV14 and TRBJ1-2; perhaps TRBD1 as D (6 bases). This CDR3 has 14 residues. V lost 6 bases and J 4 bases, leaving 15 bases between the germline ends. Per germline, CDR1 SGHDN and CDR2 FVKESK. The CDR3 sequence: CASSRDTEAYGYTF. The CDR3 region has the DNA TGTGCCAGCAGTCGGGACACTGAAGCCTATGGCTACACCTTC.

The chain employs TRBV7-8 and TRBJ2-2; TRBD1 agrees at 11 bases. CDR3 length: 16 residues. Trimming took 4 bases from V and 5 from J; bases not matched to a gene: 6. Per the germline V gene, CDR1 is SGHVS and CDR2 is FQNEAQ. CDR3 region: CASSSPGQGATGELFF. The CDR3 DNA follows: TGTGCCAGCAGCTCGCCAGGACAGGGGGCGACCGGGGAGCTGTTTTTT.

This clone was counted a few times. V gene TRBV14 combines with J gene TRBJ2-7, with D tentatively TRBD1 (5 bases). Germline values: CDR1 SGHDN, CDR2 FVKESK. V was trimmed by 8 bases and J by 5 bases, leaving 19 bases between them. CDR3 length: 14 amino acids. The CDR3 sequence is CASQGGHHGDEQYF. The CDR3, as DNA: TGTGCCAGCCAGGGTGGGCACCATGGGGACGAGCAGTACTTC.

This chain uses TRBV5-5 with TRBJ2-2; D uncertain. Germline V gene lookup returns CDR1 SGHKS and CDR2 YYEKEE (reference sequence). Trimming removed 2 bases from V and 7 bases from J, with 9 bases in between. The CDR3 runs to 13 residues. The CDR3 here is CASSLLEVGELFF. For the CDR3, the DNA is TGTGCCAGCAGCTTATTAGAGGTCGGGGAGCTGTTTTTT.

The chain links TRBV30 to TRBJ1-2; possible D gene TRBD1, 5 bases. Per the germline V gene, CDR1 is GTSNPN and CDR2 is SVGIG (reference sequence). This CDR3 contains 12 residues. The V and J ends lost 2 bases and 5 bases respectively, with 9 bases between them. This chain's CDR3 is CAWSPQGYGYTF. In DNA, the CDR3 is TGTGCCTGGAGTCCTCAGGGTTATGGCTACACCTTC.

The chain is built from TRBV5-1 and TRBJ1-6, with D possibly matching TRBD1 (5 bases). The CDR3 length is 12 residues. V was shortened by 2 bases and J by 9 bases, with 6 bases between the two germline ends. CDR1 and CDR2 (germline): SGHRS, YFSETQ. CDR3 bases: TGCGCCAGCAGCTTAGACAGTTCACCCCTCCACTTT. Its protein product is CASSLDSSPLHF.

This chain joins TRBV29-1 and TRBJ1-1; D possibly corresponds to TRBD1 (6 bases). V was clipped by 8 bases and J by 5 bases, with 15 bases between them. CDR3 size: 12 residues. The germline CDR1 and CDR2 sequences are SQVTM and ANQGSEA. The CDR3 loop is CSSTGSITEAFF. The CDR3 bases are TGCAGCTCAACAGGGAGTATAACTGAAGCTTTCTTT.

The chain couples TRBV5-1 to TRBJ1-1, with D unresolved. Per germline, CDR1 SGHRS and CDR2 YFSETQ. The CDR3 consists of 13 residues. V was clipped by 2 bases and J by 8 bases, with 13 bases between them. CDR3 DNA sequence: TGCGCCAGCAGCTTAATAAGAGGGCTGGAAGCTTTCTTT. The encoded protein is CASSLIRGLEAFF.

This clone was detected only once. This chain connects TRBV5-1 to TRBJ2-5, with 8 bases lining up with TRBD2. Per the germline V gene, CDR1 is SGHRS and CDR2 is YFSETQ. This CDR3 has 17 residues. V trimming: 0 bases; J trimming: 5 bases; junction bases outside the gene matches: 12. CDR3: CASSLEARAGAAETQYF. The DNA for the CDR3 is TGCGCCAGCAGCTTGGAAGCCCGAGCGGGGGCGGCGGAGACCCAGTACTTC.

The chain employs TRBV7-2 and TRBJ2-7; 7 nucleotides line up with TRBD2. V shed 4 bases, J shed 0 bases, and the junction held 6 bases outside the gene matches. CDR1 and CDR2 from the germline V gene are SGHTA and FQGNSA. The CDR3 loop spans 15 amino acids. Here the CDR3 reads CASSSSGTASYEQYF. CDR3 coding DNA: TGTGCCAGCAGCTCCAGCGGGACGGCCTCCTACGAGCAGTACTTC.

The sample holds a few counts of this clone. The V call is TRBV7-6, the J call TRBJ1-1; perhaps TRBD1 as D (5 bases). Trimming pared 1 base from V and 6 bases from J, leaving 15 bases between. The CDR3 sequence is 15 residues long. Germline V gives CDR1 SGHVS, CDR2 FNYEAQ. CDR3: CASSLVWGEGSEAFF. CDR3 nucleotides: TGTGCCAGCAGCTTAGTGTGGGGAGAGGGGTCTGAAGCTTTCTTT.

Details on this clone: Additional DNA sequences in this sample encode the identical CDR3. The chain recombines TRBV30 with TRBJ2-5; D may correspond to TRBD1 or TRBD2 (5 bases each). This CDR3 is 14 amino acids long. V was pared by 0 bases and J by 1 base, with 9 bases between. Germline V gene sequence: CDR1 GTSNPN, CDR2 SVGIG (reference sequence). The CDR3 loop is CAWSVLGVQETQYF. The CDR3, as DNA: TGTGCCTGGAGTGTACTAGGGGTCCAAGAGACCCAGTACTTC.